The 10 T cell receptor beta chains listed next were all sequenced from one sample in a study of neurological immune-mediated disorders. In TCRdb, the 5' RACE reads were re-called with MiXCR into one record per CDR3 protein. The table records fewer than 30,000 distinct CDR3 sequences, 20% to 25% of them present only once. The material sequenced was PBMCs. Source of these receptors: an older woman in good health.

This clonotype was counted at least ten times. V is TRBV20-1 and J is TRBJ1-1; no definite D call. This CDR3 contains 12 residues. CDR1 DFQATT and CDR2 SNEGSKA come from the germline V gene (reference sequence). With 1 base removed from V and 1 base from J, the gap between germline ends came to 4 bases. The CDR3 is CSARGGNTEAFF. CDR3 sequence (DNA): TGCAGTGCTAGAGGGGGGAACACTGAAGCTTTCTTT.

This rearrangement joins TRBV11-2 to TRBJ2-1; 7 nucleotides align to TRBD2. J lost 0 bases, V lost 0 bases, and 8 bases had no gene match. Looked up from germline, CDR1 is SGHAT and CDR2 is FQNNGV. The CDR3 totals 18 residues. The CDR3 loop is CASSLEFWGGSSYNEQFF. CDR3 DNA sequence: TGTGCCAGCAGCTTAGAGTTTTGGGGCGGGAGCTCCTACAATGAGCAGTTCTTC.

The sample holds many counts of this clonotype. The V call is TRBV5-1, the J call TRBJ1-1; maybe TRBD1 (5 bases). Germline loops: CDR1 SGHRS, CDR2 YFSETQ. The CDR3 loop spans 15 amino acids. V dropped 6 bases and J dropped 1 base, with 16 bases sitting between them. DNA for the CDR3: TGCGCCAGCACCATGGGGGTCCTACCGAACACTGAAGCTTTCTTT. Residues: CASTMGVLPNTEAFF.

This clonotype was detected many times. The chain is built from TRBV5-1 and TRBJ2-7; D call uncertain. Germline assignment: CDR1 SGHRS and CDR2 YFSETQ. Trimming shortened V by 1 base and J by 2 bases, and 7 bases separated the two germline ends. CDR3 length: 13 amino acids. DNA of the CDR3: TGCGCCAGCAGCTTGTCACACACCTACGAGCAGTACTTC. It translates to CASSLSHTYEQYF.

The sample holds many counts of this clonotype. The genes are TRBV12-3 or TRBV12-4 and TRBJ2-5, with D tentatively TRBD2 (5 bases). Trimming left V 3 bases short and J 0 bases short, with 5 bases between. This CDR3 is built from 13 residues. In DNA form, the CDR3 reads TGTGCCAGCAGTTTCGGGGACCAAGAGACCCAGTACTTC. This codes for CASSFGDQETQYF.

There are many counts of this clonotype. The chain employs TRBV2 and TRBJ2-7, with TRBD2 matching over 7 bases. This CDR3 has 14 residues. With V trimmed by 8 bases and J by 5 bases, 12 bases remained unmatched. CDR1 is SNHLY and CDR2 is FYNNEI in the germline V gene. In DNA, the CDR3 is TGTGCCAGCGTGTCTGCGGGAGACTTCCACGAGCAGTACTTC. Amino acids: CASVSAGDFHEQYF.

This clonotype has ten or more counts. V and J are TRBV5-1 and TRBJ1-2; D gene ambiguous. Trimming stripped 4 bases from V and 7 bases from J, with 11 bases between. The germline V gene encodes CDR1 SGHRS and CDR2 YFSETQ. The CDR3 has 12 residues. CDR3 nucleotide sequence: TGCGCCAGCAGCCCAGACACCGGTGGCTACACCTTC. It translates to CASSPDTGGYTF.

This clonotype came up many times. This sequence joins TRBV20-1 and TRBJ1-6, with TRBD1 as a possible D gene (5 bases). This CDR3 has 16 amino acids. CDR1 DFQATT and CDR2 SNEGSKA come from the germline V gene (reference sequence). Trimming took off 3 bases at V and 0 bases at J, with 12 bases between the two ends. CDR3: CSARDTQSSYNSPLHF. The CDR3 DNA sequence: TGCAGTGCTAGGGACACCCAGAGCTCCTATAATTCACCCCTCCACTTT.

A word on this clonotype: The junction shows a germline mismatch at one end, possibly a read error. The rearrangement links TRBV12-3 or TRBV12-4 to TRBJ2-7; TRBD2 might be the D (6 bases). This CDR3 is 15 amino acids long. This CDR3 reads CASSRDSRSSYDQYF. In DNA, the CDR3 is TGTGCCAGCAGTCGGGACTCCAGAAGCTCCTACGACCAGTACTTC.

V and J are TRBV18 and TRBJ2-5, with a tentative D call TRBD1 (6 bases). The CDR3 loop spans 13 amino acids. The V end lost 5 bases, the J end lost 2 bases, and 9 bases lay between the germline ends. Germline loops: CDR1 KGHSH, CDR2 LQKENI. The CDR3 nucleotides read TGTGCCAGCTCAAGGGGGAATCAAGAGACCCAGTACTTC. It codes for CASSRGNQETQYF.